The T cell receptor (beta chain) under discussion was sequenced for a study of CD8+ T cells in alopecia areata. Regarding the study as a whole: Alphabeta T cells residing in normal skin are also sequenced in scalp samples. Scalp lesions, especially in alopecia totalis/universalis, had higher clonality than normal scalp.

Treatment given: oral pan-JAK inhibitor, 5-10 mg twice daily. About this clone itself: No antigen is known for it.

CDR1 SQVTM and CDR2 ANQGSEA come from the germline V gene. With 1 base removed from V and 0 bases from J, the gap between germline ends came to 13 bases. The CDR3 length is 15 residues. RNA extraction and reverse transcription yielded cDNA as sequencing template. Libraries were prepared by immunoSEQ multiplex PCR; TCRdb keeps only in-frame clonotypes and omits some of them. The sample includes 150,000 or so clones, 45% to 60% of them seen just once. The clonotype was recovered from a human donor with alopecia areata. Sequenced material: CD8+ T cells sorted from blood, taken at week 4, from a patient treated with tofacitinib. The chain is built from TRBV29-1 and TRBJ2-7; D is possibly TRBD1 (6 bases). CDR3: CSVEGDTSSSYEQYF. The CDR3 DNA reads TGCAGCGTTGAAGGGGACACTTCGAGCTCCTACGAGCAGTACTTC.